This T cell receptor beta chain derives from a study of preoperative IRX-2 immunotherapy in early breast cancer (dated by TCRdb to the late 2010s). Library generation was performed with the immunoSEQ multiplex PCR assay. In TCRdb, the immuneACCESS table is reduced to in-frame sequences with V and J assigned. These tables do not hold every clone; where another copy was compared, an unresolved V gene accounts for under half, and the others remain unexplained. The sample records fewer than 70,000 clones, roughly 95% of which are singletons. Roughly 1.7% of the sample lies in the top ten. This clone was seen once. No antigen is known for it. No much larger clonotype is one base removed from it; base qualities were not supplied. This specimen's treatment or condition label, per the study, means: preoperative locoregional IRX-2 cytokine immunotherapy. The samples were obtained from a phase Ib study in which preoperative, locoregional IRX-2 cytokine immunotherapy intended to prime immune responses was tested. Donors were patients with early-stage breast cancer who received IRX-2 before surgery.

Spanning cysteine to phenylalanine, the CDR3 consists of 12 amino acids. Just CDR3 DNA is preserved here, 36 bases in frame from base 1. The trim is 11 bases for V and 6 bases for J, with a gap of 16 bases between the germline ends. Reading the germline V gene gives CDR1 ENHRY and CDR2 SYGVKD. This material was collected from a patient treated with IRX-2 immunotherapy. The TCR comes from a human donor with breast cancer. This chain is built from TRBV10-3 and TRBJ1-2; TRBD1 could be the D gene, as 6 bases match. The CDR3 protein is CASAGAYNGYTF. The nucleotide sequence is TGTGCCTCCGCGGGGGCCTACAATGGCTACACCTTC.